This T cell receptor (beta chain) was retrieved from a study of T cells after yellow fever vaccination. Overall study results and limits: Clones that expanded after primary vaccination mostly reappeared after the booster (just under 98% CD4, about 89% CD8).

The table lists this clonotype with a few counts. Its specificity is not known. CDR3 size: 15 residues. V lost 6 bases, J lost 4 bases, and 17 bases lay in between. Via MiXCR, TCRdb re-called the 5' RACE reads, giving one row per CDR3 protein. The sample consists of 350,000 to 450,000 distinct CDR3 sequences, 18% of them appearing once. The rearrangement joins TRBV12-3 or TRBV12-4 to TRBJ2-3; no clear D. The specimen comprised PBMCs, sampled before the yellow fever booster vaccination. This clonotype originated in a man younger than 30 who received the YFV17D yellow fever vaccine. In DNA, the CDR3 is TGTGCCAGCAGCCCCGGGCTAACCGTCGCAGATACGCAGTATTTT. This sequence encodes CASSPGLTVADTQYF.